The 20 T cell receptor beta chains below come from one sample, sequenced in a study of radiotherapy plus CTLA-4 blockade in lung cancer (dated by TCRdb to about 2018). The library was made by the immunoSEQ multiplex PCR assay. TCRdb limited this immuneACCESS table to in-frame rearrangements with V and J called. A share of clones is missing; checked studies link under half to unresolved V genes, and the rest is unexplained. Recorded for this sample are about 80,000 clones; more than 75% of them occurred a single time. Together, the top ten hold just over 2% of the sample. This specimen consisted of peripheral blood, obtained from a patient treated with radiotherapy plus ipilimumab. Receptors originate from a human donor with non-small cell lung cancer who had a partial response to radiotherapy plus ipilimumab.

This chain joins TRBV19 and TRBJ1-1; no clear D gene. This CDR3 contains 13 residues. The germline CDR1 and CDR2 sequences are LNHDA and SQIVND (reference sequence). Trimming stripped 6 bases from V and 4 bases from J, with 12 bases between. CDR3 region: CASSEQYGTEAFF. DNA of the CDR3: TGTGCCAGTAGCGAACAGTATGGCACTGAAGCTTTCTTT.

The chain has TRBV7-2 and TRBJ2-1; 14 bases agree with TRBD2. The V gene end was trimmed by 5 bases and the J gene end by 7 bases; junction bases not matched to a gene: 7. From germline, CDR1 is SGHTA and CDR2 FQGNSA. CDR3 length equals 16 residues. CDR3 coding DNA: TGTGCCAGCAGCCAACACGGGACTAGCGGGAGTAATGAGCAGTTCTTC. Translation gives CASSQHGTSGSNEQFF.

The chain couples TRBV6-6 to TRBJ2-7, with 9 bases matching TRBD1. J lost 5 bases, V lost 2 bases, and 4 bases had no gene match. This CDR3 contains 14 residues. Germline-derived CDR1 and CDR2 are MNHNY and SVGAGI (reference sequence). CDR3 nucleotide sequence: TGTGCCAGCAGTTACCCGGGACAGGGACACGAGCAGTACTTC. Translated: CASSYPGQGHEQYF.

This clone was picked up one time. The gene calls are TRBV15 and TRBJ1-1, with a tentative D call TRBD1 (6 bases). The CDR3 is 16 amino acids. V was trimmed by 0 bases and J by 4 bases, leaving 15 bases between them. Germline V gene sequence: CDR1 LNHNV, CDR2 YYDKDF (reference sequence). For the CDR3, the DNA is TGTGCCACCAGCAGAGATAGGAAAGGGGGGGGCACTGAAGCTTTCTTT. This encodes CATSRDRKGGGTEAFF. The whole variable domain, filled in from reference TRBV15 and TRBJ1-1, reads DAMVIQNPRYQVTQFGKPVTLSCSQTLNHNVMYWYQQKSSQAPKLLFHYYDKDFNNEADTPDNFQSRRPNTSFCFLDIRSPGLGDTAMYLCATSRDRKGGGTEAFFGQGTRLTVV.

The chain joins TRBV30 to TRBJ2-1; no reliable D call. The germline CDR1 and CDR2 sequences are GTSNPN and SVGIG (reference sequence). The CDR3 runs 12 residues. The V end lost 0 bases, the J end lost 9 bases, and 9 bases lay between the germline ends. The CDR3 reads CAWSVLKREQFF. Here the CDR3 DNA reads TGTGCCTGGAGTGTCTTAAAGCGTGAGCAGTTCTTC.

The CDR3 DNA reads as TGTGCCAGCAAGGGGTGGACCGGGGAGCTGTTTTTT. This codes for CASKGWTGELFF. The genes are TRBV6-1 and TRBJ2-2, with D perhaps matching TRBD1 (5 bases). The V end lost 7 bases, the J end lost 5 bases, and 8 bases lay between the germline ends. The length of the CDR3 is 12 residues. The germline V gene encodes CDR1 MNHNS and CDR2 SASEGT.

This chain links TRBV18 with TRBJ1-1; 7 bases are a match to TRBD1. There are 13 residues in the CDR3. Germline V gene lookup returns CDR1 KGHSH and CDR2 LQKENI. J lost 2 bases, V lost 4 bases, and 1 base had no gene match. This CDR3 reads CASSRQGNTEAFF. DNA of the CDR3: TGTGCCAGCTCACGACAGGGTAACACTGAAGCTTTCTTT.

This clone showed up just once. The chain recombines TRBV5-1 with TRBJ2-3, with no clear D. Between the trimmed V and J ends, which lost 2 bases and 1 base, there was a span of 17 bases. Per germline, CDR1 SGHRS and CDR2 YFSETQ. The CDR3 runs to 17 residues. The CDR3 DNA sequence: TGCGCCAGCAGCTTTAAGCCGGAGCTTGCGGGCACAGATACGCAGTATTTT. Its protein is CASSFKPELAGTDTQYF.

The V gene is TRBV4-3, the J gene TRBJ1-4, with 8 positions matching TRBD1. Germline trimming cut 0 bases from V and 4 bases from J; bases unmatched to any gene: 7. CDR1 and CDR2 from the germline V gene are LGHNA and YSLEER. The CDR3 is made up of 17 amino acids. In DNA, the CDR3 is TGCGCCAGCAGCCAAGATAGGACAGGGTTTCTTAATGAAAAACTGTTTTTT. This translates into CASSQDRTGFLNEKLFF.

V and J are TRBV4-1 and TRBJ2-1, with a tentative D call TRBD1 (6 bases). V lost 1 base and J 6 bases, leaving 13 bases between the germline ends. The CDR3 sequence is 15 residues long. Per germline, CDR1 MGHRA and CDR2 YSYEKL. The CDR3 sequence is CASSQAGQVLNEQFF. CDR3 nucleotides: TGCGCCAGCAGCCAAGCGGGACAAGTTCTCAATGAGCAGTTCTTC.

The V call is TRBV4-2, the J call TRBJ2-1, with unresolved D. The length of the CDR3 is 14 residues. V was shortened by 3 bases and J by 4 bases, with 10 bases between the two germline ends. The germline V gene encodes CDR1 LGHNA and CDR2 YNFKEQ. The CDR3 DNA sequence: TGTGCCAGCAGCCAGGTAGCAACTTACAATGAGCAGTTCTTC. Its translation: CASSQVATYNEQFF.

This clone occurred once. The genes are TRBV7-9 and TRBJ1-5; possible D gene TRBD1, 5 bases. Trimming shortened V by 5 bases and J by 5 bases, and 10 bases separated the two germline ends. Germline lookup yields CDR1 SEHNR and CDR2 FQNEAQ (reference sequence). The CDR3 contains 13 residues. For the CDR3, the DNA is TGTGCCAGCAGCCCGCAGGGTTATCAGCCCCAGCATTTT. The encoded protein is CASSPQGYQPQHF.

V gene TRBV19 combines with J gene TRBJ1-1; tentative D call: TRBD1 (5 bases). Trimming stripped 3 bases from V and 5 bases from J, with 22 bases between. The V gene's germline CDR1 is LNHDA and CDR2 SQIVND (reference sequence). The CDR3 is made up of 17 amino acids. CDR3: CASSIGLTGFLSTEAFF. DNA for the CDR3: TGTGCCAGTAGTATTGGGTTAACAGGTTTTCTTTCTACTGAAGCTTTCTTT.

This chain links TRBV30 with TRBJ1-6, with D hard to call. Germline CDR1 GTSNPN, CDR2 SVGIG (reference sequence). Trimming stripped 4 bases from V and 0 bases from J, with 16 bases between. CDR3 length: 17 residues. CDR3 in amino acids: CAWNPGVLSSYNSPLHF. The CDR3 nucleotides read TGTGCCTGGAACCCCGGGGTCCTTAGCTCCTATAATTCACCCCTCCACTTT.

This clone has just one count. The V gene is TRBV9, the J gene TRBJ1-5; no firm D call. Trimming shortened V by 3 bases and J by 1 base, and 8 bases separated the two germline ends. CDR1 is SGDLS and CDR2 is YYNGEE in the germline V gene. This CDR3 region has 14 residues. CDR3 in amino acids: CASSALGSNQPQHF. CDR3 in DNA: TGTGCCAGCAGCGCACTAGGGAGCAATCAGCCCCAGCATTTT.

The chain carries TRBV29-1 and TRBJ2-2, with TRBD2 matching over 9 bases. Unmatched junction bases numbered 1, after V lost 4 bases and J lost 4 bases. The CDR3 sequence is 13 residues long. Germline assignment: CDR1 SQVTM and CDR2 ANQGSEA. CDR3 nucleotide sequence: TGCAGCGTTGGTAGCGGGAGCACCGGGGAGCTGTTTTTT. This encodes CSVGSGSTGELFF.

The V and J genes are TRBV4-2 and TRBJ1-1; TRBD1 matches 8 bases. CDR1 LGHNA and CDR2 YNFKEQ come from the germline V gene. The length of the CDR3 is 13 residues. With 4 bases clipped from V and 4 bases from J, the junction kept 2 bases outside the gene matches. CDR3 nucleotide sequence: TGTGCCAGCAGCCCCCAGGGGGCCACTGAAGCTTTCTTT. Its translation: CASSPQGATEAFF.

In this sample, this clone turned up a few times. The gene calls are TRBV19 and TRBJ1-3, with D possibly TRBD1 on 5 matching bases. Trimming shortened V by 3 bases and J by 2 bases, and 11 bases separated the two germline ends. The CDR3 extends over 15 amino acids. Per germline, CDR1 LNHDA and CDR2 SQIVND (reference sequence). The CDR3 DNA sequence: TGTGCCAGTAGTATCTCTTTGACAGCTGGAAACACCATATATTTT. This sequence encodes CASSISLTAGNTIYF.

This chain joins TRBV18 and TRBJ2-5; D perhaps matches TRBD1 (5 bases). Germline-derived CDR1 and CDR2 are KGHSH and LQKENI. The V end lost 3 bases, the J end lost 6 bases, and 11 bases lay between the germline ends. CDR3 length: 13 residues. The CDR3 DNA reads TGTGCCAGCTCACCTCAGGGTGCAAAGACCCAGTACTTC. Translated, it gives CASSPQGAKTQYF.

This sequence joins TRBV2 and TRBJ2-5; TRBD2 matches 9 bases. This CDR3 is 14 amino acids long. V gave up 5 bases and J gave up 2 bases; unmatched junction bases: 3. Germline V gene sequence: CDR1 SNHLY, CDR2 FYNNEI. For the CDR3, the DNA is TGTGCCAGCAGTCTACTAGCGGGTCAAGAGACCCAGTACTTC. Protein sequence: CASSLLAGQETQYF. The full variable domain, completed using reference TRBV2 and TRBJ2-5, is EPEVTQTPSHQVTQMGQEVILRCVPISNHLYFYWYRQILGQKVEFLVSFYNNEISEKSEIFDDQFSVERPDGSNFTLKIRSTKLEDSAMYFCASSLLAGQETQYFGPGTRLLVL.